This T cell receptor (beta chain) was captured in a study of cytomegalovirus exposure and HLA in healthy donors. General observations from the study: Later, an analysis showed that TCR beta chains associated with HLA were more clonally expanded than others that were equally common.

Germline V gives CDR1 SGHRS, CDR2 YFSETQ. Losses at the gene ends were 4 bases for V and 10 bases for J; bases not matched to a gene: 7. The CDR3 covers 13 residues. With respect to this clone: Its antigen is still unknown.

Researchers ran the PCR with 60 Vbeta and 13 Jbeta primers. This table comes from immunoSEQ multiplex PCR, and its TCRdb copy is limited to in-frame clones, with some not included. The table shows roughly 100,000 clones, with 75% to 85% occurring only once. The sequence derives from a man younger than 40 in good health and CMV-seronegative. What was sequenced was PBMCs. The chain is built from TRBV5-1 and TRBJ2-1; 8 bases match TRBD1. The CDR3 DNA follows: TGCGCCAGCAGCGGACAGGGAATTAGAGAGCAGTTCTTC. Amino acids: CASSGQGIREQFF.